Listed below are T cell receptor beta chains from one sample, sequenced in a study of blood T cell repertoires in COVID-19. Data came from immunoSEQ multiplex PCR; TCRdb stores just in-frame clones and leaves some out. The repertoire holds tens of thousands of clones, 85% seen once, with about 15% in the top ten. The specimen sequenced was peripheral blood. The source is a human donor with acute or convalescent COVID-19. The donor label of this sample is uncertain. CDR3s include the opening cysteine and the closing phenylalanine or tryptophan. A D gene is named only where the DNA matches it firmly. Size is stated for part of the rows, as once, few or many counts, or as a class when the clone is expanded.

NA,TRBJ2-7,NA,TRBV12-5,TGTGCTAGTGGTATCCGGGCCCGACGTGGGGACTTTTACGAGCAGTACTTC,CASGIRARRGDFYEQYF
NA,TRBJ1-1,NA,TRBV19,TGTGCCAGTAGTATAGAAGGGGCTATGGGCACTGAAGCTTTCTTT,CASSIEGAMGTEAFF
TRBD1,TRBJ1-5,few,TRBV4-1,TGCGCCAGCAGCCACCCCAAAGGGGGACAGGGGGCTTCAGGGCAGCCCCAGCATTTT,CASSHPKGGQGASGQPQHF
TRBD2,TRBJ2-2,NA,TRBV2,TGTGCCAGCTGCTCTAGCGGGATTACCGGGGAGCTGTTTTTT,CASCSSGITGELFF
NA,TRBJ2-1,NA,TRBV28,TGTGCCAGCAGGGAAACAGGGAATGAGCAGTTCTTC,CASRETGNEQFF
NA,TRBJ1-2,NA,TRBV5-6,TGTGCCAGCAGCCGCCCGTCGGGGGGGGACTATGGCTACACCTTC,CASSRPSGGDYGYTF
TRBD1,TRBJ1-2,few,TRBV11-3,TGTGCCAGCAGCCCGGAGGGGGCTGTGAGTGGCTACACCTTC,CASSPEGAVSGYTF
NA,TRBJ2-5,NA,TRBV11-2,TGTGCCAGCAGCTTATGGGGGGACCCTGGACCCTCGGAGACCCAGTACTTC,CASSLWGDPGPSETQYF
NA,TRBJ2-3,NA,TRBV30,TGTGCCTGGCGACGCGGGTACACAGATACGCAGTATTTT,CAWRRGYTDTQYF
TRBD1,TRBJ2-7,NA,TRBV5-1,TGCGCCAGCAGCTTGGACAGGGGCTACGAGCAGTACTTC,CASSLDRGYEQYF
TRBD1,TRBJ1-6,NA,TRBV5-4,TGTGCCAGCAGCTTTACGCAGGGGGCTTCACCCCTCCACTTT,CASSFTQGASPLHF
TRBD2,TRBJ2-1,NA,TRBV5-1,TGCGCCAGCAGCTTGGGACTAGCGGGAGCTGGGAATGAGCAGTTCTTC,CASSLGLAGAGNEQFF
NA,TRBJ1-5,NA,TRBV5-5,TGTGCCAGCAGCTTTCATGGGGCGAGCAATCAGCCCCAGCATTTT,CASSFHGASNQPQHF
TRBD1,TRBJ2-3,NA,TRBV12-3/TRBV12-4,TGTGCCAGCGGGGACAGGGTAGGAGATACGCAGTATTTT,CASGDRVGDTQYF
NA,TRBJ1-2,once,TRBV2,TGTGCCAGCACCGGTCAGGGTAGGTTTCTCGGAAACTATGGCTACACCTTC,CASTGQGRFLGNYGYTF
NA,TRBJ2-1,NA,TRBV29-1,TGCAGCGTTGAACCCGACAGGAGCTACAATGAGCAGTTCTTC,CSVEPDRSYNEQFF
NA,TRBJ1-2,NA,TRBV9,TGTGCCAGCAGCAGCGGTTCGGACTATGGCTACACCTTC,CASSSGSDYGYTF
NA,TRBJ2-6,few,TRBV7-6,TGTGCCAGCGGGGGGTCTGGGGCCAACGTCCTGACTTTC,CASGGSGANVLTF
NA,TRBJ1-2,once,TRBV7-9,TGTGCCAGCAGCCAACCGACAGACGCTAACTATGGCTACACCTTC,CASSQPTDANYGYTF
TRBD1,TRBJ1-5,NA,TRBV2,TGTGCCAGCAGTGACCGGACAGGGGGCAATCAGCCCCAGCATTTT,CASSDRTGGNQPQHF
TRBD1,TRBJ1-1,few,TRBV7-9,TGTGCCACGGACAGGGGCCTCAACACTGAAGCTTTCTTT,CATDRGLNTEAFF
NA,TRBJ1-4,NA,TRBV28,TGTGCCAGCAGTTTAAGCAGGGGTTGGGAAAAACTGTTTTTT,CASSLSRGWEKLFF
NA,TRBJ1-3,NA,TRBV4-2,TGTGCCAGCAGCCAAGATAGGGGTTTTGGAAACACCATATATTTT,CASSQDRGFGNTIYF
NA,TRBJ1-1,NA,TRBV5-1,TGCGCCAGCAGCTTGACAGTTACGAACACTGAAGCTTTCTTT,CASSLTVTNTEAFF
NA,TRBJ2-5,NA,TRBV7-3,TGTGCCAGCAGCTTAACGAGGTCGGAGACCCAGTACTTC,CASSLTRSETQYF
NA,TRBJ2-7,NA,TRBV5-1,TGCGCCAGCAGCTTCGTTTTGGGGGGCTACGAGCAGTACTTC,CASSFVLGGYEQYF